Listed below are T cell receptor beta chains from one sample, sequenced in a study of cytomegalovirus exposure and HLA in healthy donors. The method was immunoSEQ multiplex PCR; TCRdb's version includes in-frame clones alone and lacks a portion of them. The top ten hold approximately 3% of the sample, which has 96,000 or so clones, 65% to 85% seen once. The sample consisted of PBMCs. These receptors were obtained from a female donor in good health and CMV-seropositive. CDR3s include the opening cysteine and the closing phenylalanine or tryptophan. The D gene is left open where the match is weak. Clone size is given for some rows only: seen once, a few or many times, or a class if the clone is expanded.

j_gene,v_gene,abundance,d_gene,CDR3nt,CDR3aa
TRBJ1-2,TRBV29-1,.,.,TGCAGCGTTGAAGATCGGGTCGGGAACTATGGCTACACCTTC,CSVEDRVGNYGYTF
TRBJ2-5,TRBV5-6,.,.,TGTGCCAGCAGCCTGGACAGAGAAGAGACCCAGTACTTC,CASSLDREETQYF
TRBJ2-1,TRBV7-7,.,.,TGTGCTAGCAGCTTAGCGCGAGATGGAGCGCAGTTCTTC,CASSLARDGAQFF
TRBJ2-2,TRBV6-5,.,.,TGTGCCAGCAGCCGAAGCGCCGGGGAGCTGTTTTTT,CASSRSAGELFF
TRBJ2-2,TRBV4-1,.,.,TGCGCCAGCAGCGGACCGGGACTGACCACCCGGGAGCTGTTTTTT,CASSGPGLTTRELFF
TRBJ1-1,TRBV13,.,.,TGTGCCAGCAGCCCTAGGGGGGGGCAAAACACTGAAGCTTTCTTT,CASSPRGGQNTEAFF
TRBJ1-2,TRBV9,.,TRBD1,TGTGCCAGCAGCTCACGAAAGTCGGGACAGTATGGCTACACCTTC,CASSSRKSGQYGYTF
TRBJ2-7,TRBV6-5,.,.,TGTGCCAGCAGTTACGGGCGTTCCCCCTACGAGCAGTACTTC,CASSYGRSPYEQYF
TRBJ1-4,TRBV10-3,.,TRBD1,TGTGCCATCAGTGAAGACAGGGGTGAAGAAAAACTGTTTTTT,CAISEDRGEEKLFF
TRBJ2-5,TRBV6-5,.,.,TGTGCCAGCAGCCCCGACTGGAGCTACCAAGAGACCCAGTACTTC,CASSPDWSYQETQYF
TRBJ2-5,TRBV2,few,.,TGTGCCAGCAAGATCTCTTCGGGACAAGAGACCCAGTACTTC,CASKISSGQETQYF
TRBJ1-5,TRBV6-5,few,.,TGTGCCAGCAGATGGACAGAGGGTCAGCCCCAGCATTTT,CASRWTEGQPQHF
TRBJ1-1,TRBV30,.,.,TGTGCCTGGGGGGGACATGGGAGGGCTGAAGCTTTCTTT,CAWGGHGRAEAFF
TRBJ1-1,TRBV5-1,few,.,TGCGCCAGCAGCTTGGCGGGATCGAACACTGAAGCTTTCTTT,CASSLAGSNTEAFF
TRBJ1-2,TRBV19,.,TRBD1,TGTGCCAGTAGTATAGACCCTGAGGGACAGGGCTACACCTTC,CASSIDPEGQGYTF
TRBJ1-1,TRBV18,.,.,TGTGCCAGCTCACCAGACTCGAACACTGAAGCTTTCTTT,CASSPDSNTEAFF
TRBJ1-3,TRBV15,.,.,TGTGCCACCAGCAGCCGGACAGGAAACACCATATATTTT,CATSSRTGNTIYF